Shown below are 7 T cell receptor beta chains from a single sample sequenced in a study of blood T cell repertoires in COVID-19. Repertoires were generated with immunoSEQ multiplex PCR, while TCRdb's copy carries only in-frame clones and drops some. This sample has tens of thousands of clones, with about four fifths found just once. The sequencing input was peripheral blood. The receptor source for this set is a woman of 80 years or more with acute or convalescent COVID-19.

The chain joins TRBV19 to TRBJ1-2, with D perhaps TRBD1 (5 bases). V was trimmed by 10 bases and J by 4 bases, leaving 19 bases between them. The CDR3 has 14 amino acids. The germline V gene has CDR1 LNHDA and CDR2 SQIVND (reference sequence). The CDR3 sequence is CATSPQGSVYGYTF. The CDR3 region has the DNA TGTGCCACCAGCCCCCAGGGTTCGGTCTATGGCTACACCTTC.

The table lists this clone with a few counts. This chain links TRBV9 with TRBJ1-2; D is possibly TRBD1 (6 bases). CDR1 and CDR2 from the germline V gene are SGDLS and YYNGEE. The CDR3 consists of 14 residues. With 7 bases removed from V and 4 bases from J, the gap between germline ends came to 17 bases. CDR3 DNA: TGTGCCAGCTCCCGGGGGGGGCTCTCCTATGGCTACACCTTC. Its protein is CASSRGGLSYGYTF.

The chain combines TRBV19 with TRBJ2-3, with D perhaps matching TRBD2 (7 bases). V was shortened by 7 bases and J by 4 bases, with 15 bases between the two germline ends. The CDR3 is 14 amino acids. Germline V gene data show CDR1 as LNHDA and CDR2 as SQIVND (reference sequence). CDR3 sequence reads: CASKPGRGADTQYF. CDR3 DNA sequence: TGTGCCAGTAAACCAGGGAGGGGGGCAGATACGCAGTATTTT. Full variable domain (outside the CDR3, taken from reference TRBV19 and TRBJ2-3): DGGITQSPKYLFRKEGQNVTLSCEQNLNHDAMYWYRQDPGQGLRLIYYSQIVNDFQKGDIAEGYSVSREKKESFPLTVTSAQKNPTAFYLCASKPGRGADTQYFGPGTRLTVL.

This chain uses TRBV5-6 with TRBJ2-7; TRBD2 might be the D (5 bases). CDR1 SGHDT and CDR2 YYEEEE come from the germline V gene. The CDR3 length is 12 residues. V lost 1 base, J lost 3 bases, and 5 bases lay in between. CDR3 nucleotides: TGTGCCAGCAGCTTGCGGGGCTACGAGCAGTACTTC. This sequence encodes CASSLRGYEQYF.

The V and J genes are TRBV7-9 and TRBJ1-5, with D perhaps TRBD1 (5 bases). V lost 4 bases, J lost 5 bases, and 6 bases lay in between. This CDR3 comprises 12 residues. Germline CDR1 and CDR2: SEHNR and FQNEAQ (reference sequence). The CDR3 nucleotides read TGTGCCAGCAGCTGGGGGGATCAGCCCCAGCATTTT. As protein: CASSWGDQPQHF.

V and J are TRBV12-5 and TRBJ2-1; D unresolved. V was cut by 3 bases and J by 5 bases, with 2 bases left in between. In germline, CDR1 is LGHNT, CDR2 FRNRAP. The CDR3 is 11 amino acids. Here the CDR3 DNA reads TGTGCTAGTGGTTTCGACAATGAGCAGTTCTTC. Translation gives CASGFDNEQFF.

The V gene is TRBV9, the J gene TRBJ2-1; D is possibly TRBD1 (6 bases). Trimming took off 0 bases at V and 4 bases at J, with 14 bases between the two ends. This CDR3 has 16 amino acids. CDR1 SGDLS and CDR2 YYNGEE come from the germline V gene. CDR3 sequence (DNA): TGTGCCAGCAGCGTAGCTGGGCAGAGGGGGTACAATGAGCAGTTCTTC. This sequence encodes CASSVAGQRGYNEQFF.